This T cell receptor beta chain emerged from a study of blood T cell repertoires in COVID-19. With 6 bases clipped from V and 6 bases from J, the junction kept 8 bases outside the gene matches. In germline, CDR1 is SGHDT, CDR2 YYEEEE. The CDR3 is 15 amino acids. Profiling relied on immunoSEQ multiplex PCR, and the TCRdb table lists in-frame clones only, not all of them. Of fewer than 150,000 clones in the sample, about 77% were seen once. The chain uses TRBV5-6 and TRBJ2-1, with TRBD2 matching over 11 bases. The TCR comes from a man older than 75 with acute or convalescent COVID-19. Source material: peripheral blood. CDR3 in DNA: TGTGCCAGCACCGCCCTAGCGGGGGGCTCCAATGAGCAGTTCTTC. This encodes CASTALAGGSNEQFF.